A selection of T cell receptor beta chains follows, all from one sample in a study of T-cell reconstitution after alpha-beta-depleted transplantation in children. TCRdb recomputed calls from the PCR reads with MiXCR, one row per CDR3 protein. The sample lists roughly 180,000 distinct CDR3 sequences, 14% to 15% occurring once. The sequences come from PBMCs from the stem cell graft donor, collected from the stem cell graft. The receptors were sampled from a human donor who donated a stem cell graft to a child with acute lymphoblastic leukemia. CDR3s include the opening cysteine and the closing phenylalanine or tryptophan. A D gene is named only where the DNA matches it firmly. A row's size may be missing; if present it is once, few, many or a size class.

D gene	clone size	V gene	J gene	CDR3 DNA	CDR3 protein
TRBD2	many	TRBV3-1	TRBJ2-1	TGTGCCAGCAGGCTAGCGGGAGGATACAATGAGCAGTTCTTC	CASRLAGGYNEQFF
.	.	TRBV19	TRBJ2-2	TGTGCCAGTAGGGCGGGTTTACGACAGCTGAACACCGGGGAGCTGTTTTTT	CASRAGLRQLNTGELFF
TRBD1	many	TRBV20-1	TRBJ1-4	TGCAGTGCTAGAGAGACAACAGGGGGCGATGAAAAACTGTTTTTT	CSARETTGGDEKLFF
TRBD2	many	TRBV20-1	TRBJ2-5	TGCAGTGCTACAAGGACTAGCGGGAGCGATAAAGAGACCCAGTACTTC	CSATRTSGSDKETQYF
.	many	TRBV20-1	TRBJ1-2	TGCAGTGCTAGAGGGGGGACCCTGGGGGGCTACACCTTC	CSARGGTLGGYTF
.	many	TRBV10-3	TRBJ2-7	TGTGCCATCAGTGAAAGGGACTTCTCCTACGAGCAGTACTTC	CAISERDFSYEQYF
.	many	TRBV25-1	TRBJ2-5	TGTGCCAGCAGTGAAGGGGTGGGGACGTACCAAGAGACCCAGTACTTC	CASSEGVGTYQETQYF
TRBD1	.	TRBV2	TRBJ2-7	TGTACCAGCAGTCCCGGAGACAGGGCTGGAGGTGGACTGGACCACGAGCAGTACTTC	CTSSPGDRAGGGLDHEQYF
TRBD1	many	TRBV11-2	TRBJ2-7	TGTGCCAGCAGCTCCCTTCTAGGGGGCAACTCCTACGAGCAGTACTTC	CASSSLLGGNSYEQYF
.	many	TRBV20-1	TRBJ2-3	TGCAGTGCTTCCCCCCAGCGGCTCACAGATACGCAGTATTTT	CSASPQRLTDTQYF
.	many	TRBV5-1	TRBJ2-3	TGCGCCAGCAGCTTGGTTGCGGGTGAAGGGACAGATACGCAGTATTTT	CASSLVAGEGTDTQYF
.	.	TRBV28	TRBJ1-2	TGTGCCAGCAGTTTAGGAGGGGTCGACTATGGCTACACCTTC	CASSLGGVDYGYTF
.	many	TRBV29-1	TRBJ2-7	TGCAGCGTTATGACACCCAGCTCCTACGAGCAGTACTTC	CSVMTPSSYEQYF
.	many	TRBV20-1	TRBJ1-1	TGCAGTGCCAAATATGGGGGGATAGAGCGGACTGAAGCTTTCTTT	CSAKYGGIERTEAFF
.	few	TRBV11-2	TRBJ2-7	TGTGCCAGCAGCTTAGTGATGGGGGCGCGGGCCGAGCAGTACTTC	CASSLVMGARAEQYF
.	few	TRBV12-3/TRBV12-4	TRBJ1-4	TGTGCCAGCAGCTTTGGGGGTCTGGGTGAAAAACTGTTTTTT	CASSFGGLGEKLFF
TRBD2	few	TRBV5-1	TRBJ2-4	TGCGCCAGCAGCGCCAGACTAGCCGGAAAGGTGAACATTCAGTACTTC	CASSARLAGKVNIQYF
.	many	TRBV12-3/TRBV12-4	TRBJ2-3	TGTGCCAGCAGCTCCCTGGAGCGGCCAGGCACAGATACGCAGTATTTT	CASSSLERPGTDTQYF
.	many	TRBV28	TRBJ2-7	TGTGCCAGCAGTAGGGTGGGGGGATACGTACGTGAGCAGTACTTC	CASSRVGGYVREQYF
.	many	TRBV10-3	TRBJ2-1	TGTGCCATCAGTGAGTCCGCACAGGAATACAATGAGCAGTTCTTC	CAISESAQEYNEQFF
.	few	TRBV12-3/TRBV12-4	TRBJ1-1	TGTGCCAGCACCCCCCGGATCCACACTGAAGCTTTCTTT	CASTPRIHTEAFF
TRBD1	many	TRBV12-3/TRBV12-4	TRBJ2-1	TGTGCCATCGCAGGGGGCAGAGGCAATGAGCAGTTCTTC	CAIAGGRGNEQFF
TRBD2	many	TRBV12-3/TRBV12-4	TRBJ2-1	TGTGCCAGCAGTTTGCCACTCGGGGGGGGTTTAGATGAGCAGTTCTTC	CASSLPLGGGLDEQFF
.	many	TRBV20-1	TRBJ1-3	TGCAGTGCTACCCAAAACAGCGGAGGTACCATATATTTT	CSATQNSGGTIYF
.	many	TRBV5-1	TRBJ2-3	TGCGCCAGCAGCTTACGGAATACGCAGTATTTT	CASSLRNTQYF
.	.	TRBV20-1	TRBJ1-5	TGCAGTGCTAGCACGGGGCCCAATCAGCCCCAGCATTTT	CSASTGPNQPQHF
.	.	TRBV5-4	TRBJ1-5	TGTGCCAGCAGCTTGGAGGGCTCGGACCAGCCCCAGCATTTT	CASSLEGSDQPQHF
TRBD1	many	TRBV20-1	TRBJ2-6	TGCAGTGCTAGTGGGACAGGGTTATCTGGGGCCAACGTCCTGACTTTC	CSASGTGLSGANVLTF
.	many	TRBV12-3/TRBV12-4	TRBJ2-7	TGTGCCAGCAGTTTTTTTCGCGGCTCCTACGAGCAGTACTTC	CASSFFRGSYEQYF
TRBD2	many	TRBV12-3/TRBV12-4	TRBJ2-7	TGTGCCAGCAGTTTAGGGGGGGGGGACGAGCAGTACTTC	CASSLGGGDEQYF
.	many	TRBV20-1	TRBJ2-3	TGCAGTGCTAGGGCCCCCCCCCCAGATACGCAGTATTTT	CSARAPPPDTQYF
.	many	TRBV7-2	TRBJ1-2	TGTGCCAGCGCTCAAGGCGCGGTTGGGGGCTACACCTTC	CASAQGAVGGYTF
TRBD1	many	TRBV19	TRBJ1-3	TGTGCCAGTAGTCCGGACAGGGGCGGAGGAAACACCATATATTTT	CASSPDRGGGNTIYF
TRBD1	many	TRBV5-1	TRBJ2-5	TGCGCCAGCCGTGAGACAGGGAACCAAGAGACCCAGTACTTC	CASRETGNQETQYF
.	.	TRBV7-9	TRBJ2-5	TGTGCCAGCAGCTTAGTCTTTGGCGGTACGGAGACCCAGTACTTC	CASSLVFGGTETQYF
TRBD1	few	TRBV6-1	TRBJ1-1	TGTGCCAGCAGTCGAACCTACAGGGGGAACACTGAAGCTTTCTTT	CASSRTYRGNTEAFF
.	few	TRBV5-1	TRBJ2-2	TGCGCCAGCAGACAGGCAGAGGTCAGGGAGCTGTTTTTT	CASRQAEVRELFF
.	many	TRBV29-1	TRBJ2-7	TGCAGCGATGTGGGACTCCACTCGCTAGAGCAGTACTTC	CSDVGLHSLEQYF
.	many	TRBV11-1	TRBJ1-1	TGTGCCAGCAGCTCGGAGCTCGGCAGGGCTTTTTTGAACACTGAAGCTTTCTTT	CASSSELGRAFLNTEAFF
.	many	TRBV11-2	TRBJ2-1	TGTGCCAGCAGCTCCTTTGGCTCGGTTGCCTACAATGAGCAGTTCTTC	CASSSFGSVAYNEQFF
TRBD2	many	TRBV5-1	TRBJ2-1	TGCGCCAGCAGCGTATCTAGCGGTACCTACAATGAGCAGTTCTTC	CASSVSSGTYNEQFF
.	once	TRBV6-5	TRBJ2-3	TGTGCCAGCAGTTACGAGGGGACCACAGATACGCAGTATTTT	CASSYEGTTDTQYF
.	few	TRBV28	TRBJ1-2	TGTGCCAGCAGTTTTTCCGGCGCGGGGAGTGGCTACACCTTC	CASSFSGAGSGYTF
.	few	TRBV6-5	TRBJ1-2	TGTGCCACCTCAGAGGGGAATGGCTACACCTTC	CATSEGNGYTF
TRBD1	few	TRBV5-1	TRBJ1-2	TGCGCCAGCAGTAATACAGGGGGCGATAACTATGGCTACACCTTC	CASSNTGGDNYGYTF
.	many	TRBV11-2	TRBJ2-5	TGTGCCAGCAGCTTCATCCGTGAGACCCAGTACTTC	CASSFIRETQYF
.	many	TRBV20-1	TRBJ2-1	TGCAGTGCCTTCGAGGGCCCTTCCTACAATGAGCAGTTCTTC	CSAFEGPSYNEQFF
.	many	TRBV18	TRBJ2-1	TGTGCCAGCTCACCACTCAGGACAACGGACAATAACAATGAGCAGTTCTTC	CASSPLRTTDNNNEQFF
TRBD1	.	TRBV10-2	TRBJ2-7	TGCGCCAGCAGTGCGAGACAGGGCTCCTACGAGCAGTACTTC	CASSARQGSYEQYF
.	many	TRBV11-2	TRBJ2-2	TGTGCCAGCACCCAAATAGCTAAAAGATCCGGGGAGCTGTTTTTT	CASTQIAKRSGELFF
.	many	TRBV5-5	TRBJ2-7	TGTGCCAGCAGCTTGCGTGCAGGGCTGGGCGAGCAGTACTTC	CASSLRAGLGEQYF
.	many	TRBV11-1	TRBJ2-1	TGTGCCAGCAGCTTAGCCGCGGCGAAGAGCTCCTACAATGAGCAGTTCTTC	CASSLAAAKSSYNEQFF
TRBD2	many	TRBV20-1	TRBJ2-4	TGCAGTGTTGCTACCGGGACTAGCGGGAGTATACGGGCCAAAAACATTCAGTACTTC	CSVATGTSGSIRAKNIQYF
.	many	TRBV7-9	TRBJ2-3	TGTGCCAGCAGCGCCCCGGGGGCAGATACGCAGTATTTT	CASSAPGADTQYF
.	.	TRBV10-1	TRBJ2-5	TGCGCCAGCAGTGATTCTAGGGGTTTGAGCGGCCAAGAGACCCAGTACTTC	CASSDSRGLSGQETQYF
TRBD1	.	TRBV12-3/TRBV12-4	TRBJ2-2	TGTGCCAGCAGTCCGGGACAGGGGGGGCTCGGGGAGCTGTTTTTT	CASSPGQGGLGELFF
.	many	TRBV28	TRBJ1-6	TGTGCCAGCAGTTTAAAGGCCGCCGGGGCGAGAAATTCACCCCTCCACTTT	CASSLKAAGARNSPLHF
TRBD2	many	TRBV20-1	TRBJ2-3	TGCAGTGGGGAGGGGACCCCCAAGGGTCGAGATACGCAGTATTTT	CSGEGTPKGRDTQYF